These 7 T cell receptor beta chains originate from one sample sequenced in a study of cytotoxic CD8 clonotypes in ibrutinib-treated CLL. The protocol was immunoSEQ multiplex PCR, while the TCRdb copy is restricted to in-frame clones and leaves out a portion. The sample has about 120,000 clones; more than 55% are singletons. Sample: PBMCs, taken after 24 months of ibrutinib treatment. Receptors were obtained from a human donor with chronic lymphocytic leukemia.

Written as DNA, the CDR3 is TGTGCCAGCAGCTTTTACTTCCATCAGCCCCAGCATTTT. Its translation: CASSFYFHQPQHF. This chain connects TRBV7-8 to TRBJ1-5; unclear D gene. The CDR3 totals 13 residues. Trimming pared 3 bases from V and 5 bases from J, leaving 8 bases between. Germline assignment: CDR1 SGHVS and CDR2 FQNEAQ.

The chain carries TRBV30 and TRBJ2-3, with a tentative D call TRBD1 (5 bases). The CDR3 spans 15 residues. Germline CDR1 GTSNPN, CDR2 SVGIG (reference sequence). V was cut by 0 bases and J by 2 bases, with 12 bases left in between. The CDR3 spells CAWSVADKFTDTQYF. The DNA for the CDR3 is TGTGCCTGGAGTGTCGCGGACAAATTCACAGATACGCAGTATTTT.

The chain has TRBV6-1 and TRBJ1-2, with D possibly being TRBD1 (5 bases). This CDR3 spans 15 amino acids. Germline values: CDR1 MNHNS, CDR2 SASEGT. The germline V and J ends were trimmed by 6 bases and 2 bases, with 16 bases remaining between them. Written as DNA, the CDR3 is TGTGCCAGCAGACAGGCTATATCTACCAACTATGGCTACACCTTC. This sequence encodes CASRQAISTNYGYTF.

This chain connects TRBV6-1 to TRBJ1-2; no firm D call. Trimming removed 1 base from V and 8 bases from J, with 11 bases in between. Looked up from germline, CDR1 is MNHNS and CDR2 is SASEGT. The CDR3 is 13 residues long. The DNA for the CDR3 is TGTGCCAGCAGTGAAGGGGCGGACGGGGGCTACACCTTC. It specifies CASSEGADGGYTF.

V gene TRBV6-5 combines with J gene TRBJ2-7; 10 bases are a match to TRBD1. Unmatched junction bases numbered 8, after V lost 8 bases and J lost 4 bases. CDR1 MNHEY and CDR2 SVGAGI come from the germline V gene. The CDR3 has 14 amino acids. The CDR3 DNA sequence: TGTGCCAGCTCTCAGACAGGGGGCGCGTACGAGCAGTACTTC. Protein product: CASSQTGGAYEQYF.

The chain employs TRBV7-9 and TRBJ2-3; D call uncertain. This CDR3 is built from 13 residues. From germline, CDR1 is SEHNR and CDR2 FQNEAQ (reference sequence). V lost 1 base and J lost 5, with 7 bases in between. The CDR3 nucleotides are TGTGCCAGCAGCTTAGACCTTAGAGATACGCAGTATTTT. Its protein product is CASSLDLRDTQYF. The entire variable domain, with the rest obtained from reference TRBV7-9 and TRBJ2-3, is as follows: DTGVSQNPRHKITKRGQNVTFRCDPISEHNRLYWYRQTLGQGPEFLTYFQNEAQLEKSRLLSDRFSAERPKGSFSTLEIQRTEQGDSAMYLCASSLDLRDTQYFGPGTRLTVL.

The table lists this clone with a few counts. The rearrangement uses TRBV2 and TRBJ2-2; D possibly corresponds to TRBD2 (6 bases). CDR1 SNHLY and CDR2 FYNNEI come from the germline V gene. The CDR3 sequence is 15 residues long. Trimming stripped 4 bases from V and 3 bases from J, with 12 bases between. CDR3 coding DNA: TGTGCCAGCAGTGTGGTCCGGGGGTACACCGGGGAGCTGTTTTTT. This sequence encodes CASSVVRGYTGELFF.